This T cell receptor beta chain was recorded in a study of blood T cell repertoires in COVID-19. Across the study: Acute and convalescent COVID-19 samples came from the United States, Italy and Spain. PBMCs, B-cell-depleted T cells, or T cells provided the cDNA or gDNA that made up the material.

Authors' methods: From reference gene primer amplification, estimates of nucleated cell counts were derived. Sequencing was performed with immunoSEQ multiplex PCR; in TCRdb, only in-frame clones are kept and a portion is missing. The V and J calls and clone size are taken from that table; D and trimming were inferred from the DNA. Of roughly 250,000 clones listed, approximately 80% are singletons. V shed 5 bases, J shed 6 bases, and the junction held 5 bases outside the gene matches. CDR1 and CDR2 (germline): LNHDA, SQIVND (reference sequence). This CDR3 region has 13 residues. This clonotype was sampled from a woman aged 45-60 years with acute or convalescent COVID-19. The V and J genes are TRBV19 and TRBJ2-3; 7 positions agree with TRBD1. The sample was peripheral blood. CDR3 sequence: CASSPRRGDTQYF. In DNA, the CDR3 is TGTGCCAGTAGTCCTCGCAGGGGGGATACGCAGTATTTT.